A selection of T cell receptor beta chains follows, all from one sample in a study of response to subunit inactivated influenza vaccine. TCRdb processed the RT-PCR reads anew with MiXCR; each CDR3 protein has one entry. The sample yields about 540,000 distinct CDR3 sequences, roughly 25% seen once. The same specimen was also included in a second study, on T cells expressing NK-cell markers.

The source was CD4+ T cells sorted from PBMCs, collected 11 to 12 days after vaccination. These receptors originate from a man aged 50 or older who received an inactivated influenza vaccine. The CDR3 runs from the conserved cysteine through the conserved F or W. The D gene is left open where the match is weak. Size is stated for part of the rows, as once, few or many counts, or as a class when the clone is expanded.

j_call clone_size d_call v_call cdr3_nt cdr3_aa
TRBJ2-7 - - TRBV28 TGTGCCAGCAGTTTATACAGGGGAGGCTACGAGCAGTACTTC CASSLYRGGYEQYF
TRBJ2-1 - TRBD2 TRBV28 TGTGCCAGCAGACCTAGACTAGCTGCGAATGAGCAGTTCTTC CASRPRLAANEQFF
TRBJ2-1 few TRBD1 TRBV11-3 TGTGCCAGCAGCTTAGTCGGTCCGGGACAGGGGAAGGATGAGCAGTTCTTC CASSLVGPGQGKDEQFF
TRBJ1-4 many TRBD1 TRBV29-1 TGCAGCGTTGCAGGGGGAAAAGGTGGTAATGAAAAACTGTTTTTT CSVAGGKGGNEKLFF
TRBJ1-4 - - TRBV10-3 TGTGCCATCAGCCGTCCCGAGGAGAGTGAAAAACTGTTTTTT CAISRPEESEKLFF
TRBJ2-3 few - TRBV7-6 TGTGCCAGCAGCCTAGAGGGGCGGGGCACAGATACGCAGTATTTT CASSLEGRGTDTQYF
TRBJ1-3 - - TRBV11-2 TGTGCCAGCAGCCAACGCGGAAGGGGTGGATCTGGAAACACCATATATTTT CASSQRGRGGSGNTIYF
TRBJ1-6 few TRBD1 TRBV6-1 TGTGCCAGCAGCCCTTTCGGGACAGGACGATCCTCTAATAGTTCACCCCTCCACTTT CASSPFGTGRSSNSSPLHF
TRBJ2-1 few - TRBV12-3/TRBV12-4 TGTGCCAGCAGTTTCGGGACAAGCTCCTACAATGAGCAGTTCTTC CASSFGTSSYNEQFF
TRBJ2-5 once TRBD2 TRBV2 TGTGCCAGCAGTGAACCAGCGGGGCGCCTCCAAGAGACCCAGTACTTC CASSEPAGRLQETQYF
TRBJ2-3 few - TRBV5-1 TGCGCCAGCAGCCCACAGGGACCCAGCACAGATACGCAGTATTTT CASSPQGPSTDTQYF
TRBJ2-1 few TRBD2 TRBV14 TGTGCCAGCAGATCAGCGGGATCCGGCAATGAGCAGTTCTTC CASRSAGSGNEQFF
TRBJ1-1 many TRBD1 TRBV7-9 TGTGCCAGCAGCTTATCAAGAGGGGGCACTGGGAACACTGAAGCTTTCTTT CASSLSRGGTGNTEAFF
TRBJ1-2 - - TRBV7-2 TGTGCCAGCACCCTATCGTGGGGGGACTATGGCTACACCTTC CASTLSWGDYGYTF
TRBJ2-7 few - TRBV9 TGTGCCAGCAGCGTATGGGACGGCGGGCCCTCCTACGAGCAGTACTTC CASSVWDGGPSYEQYF
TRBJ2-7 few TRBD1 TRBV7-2 TGTGCCAGCAGCCGCGATGGACAGGGCTACGAGCAGTACTTC CASSRDGQGYEQYF
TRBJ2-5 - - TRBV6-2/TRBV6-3 TGTGCCAGCAACAAGTTAGGGGGGATGGATCTCCAGTACTTC CASNKLGGMDLQYF
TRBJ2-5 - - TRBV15 TGTGCCACCAGAGATCGCAGGGTGGCGGAGACCCAGTACTTC CATRDRRVAETQYF
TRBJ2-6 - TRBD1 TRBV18 TGTGCCAGCTCACCACCGGGACAGCGAATTTCTGGGGCCAACGTCCTGACTTTC CASSPPGQRISGANVLTF
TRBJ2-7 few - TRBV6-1 TGTGCCAGCAGTGGAGAAACCTACGAGCAGTACTTC CASSGETYEQYF
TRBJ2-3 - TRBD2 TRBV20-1 TGCAGTGCTAGATTTATGGGGACTAGCGGGAGATTAAGTGGCACAGATACGCAGTATTTT CSARFMGTSGRLSGTDTQYF
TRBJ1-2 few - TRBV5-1 TGCGCCAGCAGCTACGACGTGTTTTCGGATGGCTACACCTTC CASSYDVFSDGYTF
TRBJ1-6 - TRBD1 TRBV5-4 TGTGCCAGCAGCTTACAGGGGAGGGATTCACCCCTCCACTTT CASSLQGRDSPLHF
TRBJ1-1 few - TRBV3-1 TGTGCCAGCAGCAACTACGGGAACACTGAAGCTTTCTTT CASSNYGNTEAFF
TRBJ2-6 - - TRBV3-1 TGTGCCAGCAGCCGTATCGGATCAGCTGGGGCCAACGTCCTGACTTTC CASSRIGSAGANVLTF
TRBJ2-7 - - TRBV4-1 TGCGCCAGCAGCCCATCCCCAGGTCACTTCGACGAGCAGTACTTC CASSPSPGHFDEQYF
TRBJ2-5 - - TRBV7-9 TGTGCCAGCAGCCTTTCCTTGGGATCGCGAGAGACCCAGTACTTC CASSLSLGSRETQYF
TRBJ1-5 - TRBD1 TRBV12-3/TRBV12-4 TGTGCCAGCATCGGACAGGGGGCAATCAGCAATCAGCCCCAGCATTTT CASIGQGAISNQPQHF
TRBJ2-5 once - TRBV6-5 TGTGCCAGCAGTTACTCTAGCAGCCAAGAGACCCAGTACTTC CASSYSSSQETQYF
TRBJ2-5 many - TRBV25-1 TGTGCCAGCAGTACCCAGAGAGGGACAAGCCCCCAAGAGACCCAGTACTTC CASSTQRGTSPQETQYF
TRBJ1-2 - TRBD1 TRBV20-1 TGCAGTGCTGCCTCGCGGACAGGGGCTGGCTACACCTTC CSAASRTGAGYTF
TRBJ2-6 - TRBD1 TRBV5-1 TGCGCCAGCAGCTTGGGCAGGGGGCGACCCTCTGGGGCCAACGTCCTGACTTTC CASSLGRGRPSGANVLTF
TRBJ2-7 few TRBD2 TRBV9 TGTGCCAGCAGCGTTGGTGGGTCGGGGCTAGCGGGAGCCACCTACGAGCAGTACTTC CASSVGGSGLAGATYEQYF
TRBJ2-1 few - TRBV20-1 TGCAGTGCTACAGGGGAGAGGCAGTTCTTC CSATGERQFF
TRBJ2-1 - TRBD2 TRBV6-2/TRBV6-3 TGTGCCAGCAGTTACTCCCGGGGTAGCGGGAGATCTGGTTTCTACAATGAGCAGTTCTTC CASSYSRGSGRSGFYNEQFF
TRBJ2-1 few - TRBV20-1 TGCAGTGCTAGAGAGGGGCTTTTCACCTACAATGAGCAGTTCTTC CSAREGLFTYNEQFF
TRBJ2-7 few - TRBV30 TGTGCCTGGAGTCCCAGTAACTCCTACGAGCAGTACTTC CAWSPSNSYEQYF
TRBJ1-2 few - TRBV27 TGTGCCAGCAGGGGGGGACGGCAGTATGGCTACACCTTC CASRGGRQYGYTF
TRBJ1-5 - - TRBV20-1 TGCAGTGCTACGCTGGGAAGTCAGCCCCAGCATTTT CSATLGSQPQHF
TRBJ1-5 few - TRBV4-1 TGCGCCAGCAGCCAAGAAGGGGGGGCTCGGCAGCCCCAGCATTTT CASSQEGGARQPQHF
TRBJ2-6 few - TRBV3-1 TGTGCCAGCAGCCAGGAGACAGACCCCTCTGGGGCCAACGTCCTGACTTTC CASSQETDPSGANVLTF
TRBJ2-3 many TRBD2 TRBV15 TGTGCCACCAGCAGAGAGGTCTTAGCGGGCTCCTCCACAGATACGCAGTATTTT CATSREVLAGSSTDTQYF
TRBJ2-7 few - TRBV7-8 TGTGCCAGCAGCGAAGCGCTGTACGAGCAGTACTTC CASSEALYEQYF
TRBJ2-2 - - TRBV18 TGTGCCAGCTCGCCGCTTTCCCCTGGTGACACCGGGGAGCTGTTTTTT CASSPLSPGDTGELFF
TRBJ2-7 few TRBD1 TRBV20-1 TGCAGTGCTGGGAGGGACAGGGGTTACGAGCAGTACTTC CSAGRDRGYEQYF
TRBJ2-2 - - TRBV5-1 TGCGCCAGCAGCCCCTCAGGGACCGGGGAGCTGTTTTTT CASSPSGTGELFF
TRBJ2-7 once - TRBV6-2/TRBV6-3 TGTGCCAGCAGTTACCTTGGTGGGGCCAACCTCTACGAGCAGTACTTC CASSYLGGANLYEQYF
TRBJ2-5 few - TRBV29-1 TGCAGCGTTGGGGGATCGGGCGGCAGCCGGGAGACCCAGTACTTC CSVGGSGGSRETQYF
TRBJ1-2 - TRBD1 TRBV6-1 TGTGCCAGCAGTGACCGGGACAGGGGAGGCTACACCTTC CASSDRDRGGYTF
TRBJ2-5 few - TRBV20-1 TGCAGTGCTAGCCCGGGCTTTGGGACCCAGTACTTC CSASPGFGTQYF
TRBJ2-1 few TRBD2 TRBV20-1 TGCAGTGCTAGACCGGGACTAGCGGAAGACAATGAGCAGTTCTTC CSARPGLAEDNEQFF
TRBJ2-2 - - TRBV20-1 TGCAGTGCTGAAACAGGGCATTCGAACACCGGGGAGCTGTTTTTT CSAETGHSNTGELFF
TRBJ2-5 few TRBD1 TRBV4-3 TGCGCCAGCAGCCAAGAGGGTTCGGCAGGGGGCGGAGAGACCCAGTACTTC CASSQEGSAGGGETQYF
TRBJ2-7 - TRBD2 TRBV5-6 TGTGCCAGCAGCTTTAGCGGGAGGGCGAACTCCTACGAGCAGTACTTC CASSFSGRANSYEQYF
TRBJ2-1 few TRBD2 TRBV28 TGTGCCAGCAGTTTACCCATACTAGCGGGAGGGCCGTTTTTCCCCGCCTACAATGAGCAGTTCTTC CASSLPILAGGPFFPAYNEQFF